This is a list of T cell receptor beta chains from one sample in a study of blood T cell repertoires in COVID-19. Profiling relied on immunoSEQ multiplex PCR, and the TCRdb table lists in-frame clones only, not all of them. The data hold approximately 460,000 clones, with 75% to 90% observed a single time. Sequencing was done on a sample of peripheral blood. The receptors originated from a man younger than 35 with COVID-19, enrolled during active disease. CDR3s include the opening cysteine and the closing phenylalanine or tryptophan. The D gene is left open where the match is weak. Clone size appears in some rows only: once, few, many, or a class for an expanded clone.

v_gene,j_gene,d_gene,abundance,CDR3nt,CDR3aa
TRBV25-1,TRBJ2-3,.,.,TGTGCCAGCAGTGATTGGGGGGTTGCCACAGATACGCAGTATTTT,CASSDWGVATDTQYF
TRBV2,TRBJ2-1,TRBD2,.,TGTGCCAGCAGTAGAGCGGGGAACAATGAGCAGTTCTTC,CASSRAGNNEQFF
TRBV5-1,TRBJ2-7,.,.,TGCGCCAGCAGCTTGGGGCGGGGGCTTGACGAGCAGTACTTC,CASSLGRGLDEQYF
TRBV4-1,TRBJ2-7,TRBD2,.,TGCGCCAGCAGCTACGGGGGAATAGCGGGAGGTCTCTACGAGCAGTACTTC,CASSYGGIAGGLYEQYF
TRBV2,TRBJ2-1,TRBD2,many,TGTGCCAGCAGTGGCCAGCGGGATCCCGTCGAGCAGTTCTTC,CASSGQRDPVEQFF
TRBV2,TRBJ1-4,TRBD1,.,TGTGCCAGCAGTTTACAGGGGGCATTTAATGAAAAACTGTTTTTT,CASSLQGAFNEKLFF
TRBV5-1,TRBJ2-7,TRBD2,.,TGCGCCAGCAGCGCGGGCGGTGTGGCTAGCGGGACCCACGAGCAGTACTTC,CASSAGGVASGTHEQYF
TRBV7-8,TRBJ2-7,.,.,TGTGCCAGCAGCTTAGCTTGGTCAGGGGACTACGAGCAGTACTTC,CASSLAWSGDYEQYF
TRBV9,TRBJ2-1,TRBD2,.,TGTGCCAGCAGCGTAACAGCGGGAGTGGAGGAGCAGTTCTTC,CASSVTAGVEEQFF
TRBV24-1,TRBJ2-1,TRBD2,.,TGTGCCACCAGTGCGCTAGCGGGAGCCAATGAGCAGTTCTTC,CATSALAGANEQFF
TRBV5-1,TRBJ2-3,TRBD2,.,TGCGCCAGCAGCTTAGGACTAGCGGGAGCCACAGATACGCAGTATTTT,CASSLGLAGATDTQYF
TRBV5-4,TRBJ2-1,.,once,TGTGCCAGCAGCTTCAGGGTATCGGTGGGATACAATGAGCAGTTCTTC,CASSFRVSVGYNEQFF
TRBV19,TRBJ1-4,TRBD1,.,TGTGCCAGTAGTCTCCAGGGACAGGTCATTAATGAAAAACTGTTTTTT,CASSLQGQVINEKLFF
TRBV5-1,TRBJ2-1,.,.,TGCGCCAGCAGCCCTGGGACTTTAGGCCTGAATGAGCAGTTCTTC,CASSPGTLGLNEQFF
TRBV27,TRBJ2-7,.,.,TGTGCCAGCTGGGGAGACAACTCCTACGAGCAGTACTTC,CASWGDNSYEQYF
TRBV19,TRBJ2-1,TRBD2,.,TGTGCCAGTAGTATAATAGCGGGAGGGACCTACAATGAGCAGTTCTTC,CASSIIAGGTYNEQFF
TRBV18,TRBJ1-2,.,.,TGTGCCAGCTCGTCCAAGGGTAAGGGGCGAATCTATGGCTACACCTTC,CASSSKGKGRIYGYTF
TRBV7-9,TRBJ1-6,TRBD1,.,TGTGCCAGCAGGGGACAGGGGTTTGATTCACCCCTCCACTTT,CASRGQGFDSPLHF
TRBV27,TRBJ2-7,TRBD2,.,TGTGCCAGCAGTTTAGGACTAGCAGCCTACGAGCAGTACTTC,CASSLGLAAYEQYF
TRBV7-9,TRBJ2-2,TRBD1,.,TGTGCCAGCAGCGACGGGACAGGGGGCAACACCGGGGAGCTGTTTTTT,CASSDGTGGNTGELFF
TRBV18,TRBJ2-7,.,.,TGTGCCAGCTCCCCGACACTCTCCTCTTCAACCGAGCAGTACTTC,CASSPTLSSSTEQYF
TRBV10-2,TRBJ2-5,.,.,TGCGCCAGCAAGATTAGTGGCCAAGAGACCCAGTACTTC,CASKISGQETQYF
TRBV7-9,TRBJ1-3,.,.,TGTGCCAGCAGCTTAGTAGGGGGTTACTCTGGAAACACCATATATTTT,CASSLVGGYSGNTIYF
TRBV5-1,TRBJ2-3,TRBD2,.,TGCGCCAGCAGCGCCGGGACTAGCGGGAGGGCCCCAGCAGATACGCAGTATTTT,CASSAGTSGRAPADTQYF
TRBV6-5,TRBJ1-3,.,.,TGTGCCAGCAGTTACTCACCTTCGAGCTCTGGAAACACCATATATTTT,CASSYSPSSSGNTIYF
TRBV19,TRBJ2-7,TRBD2,.,TGTGCCAGTAAAACCGGGACTAGCCACCCCGACGAGCAGTACTTC,CASKTGTSHPDEQYF
TRBV5-8,TRBJ2-7,.,.,TGTGCCAGCAGCTTCGAGGGTGGCGGCGAGCAGTACTTC,CASSFEGGGEQYF
TRBV24-1,TRBJ1-2,.,.,TGTGCCACCAGTGATTCCGAGACAAACTATGGCTACACCTTC,CATSDSETNYGYTF
TRBV12-3/TRBV12-4,TRBJ1-1,.,.,TGTGCCAGCAGAAGTGGGGCCTACACTGAAGCTTTCTTT,CASRSGAYTEAFF
TRBV7-9,TRBJ2-2,TRBD2,.,TGTGCCAGCAGCTTCGTACCGGGACTAGTCACCGGGGAGCTGTTTTTT,CASSFVPGLVTGELFF
TRBV10-2,TRBJ1-5,.,.,TGCGCCAGCAGTGAGTCAGGTGGGAGAAATCAGCCCCAGCATTTT,CASSESGGRNQPQHF
TRBV6-1,TRBJ2-5,TRBD1,.,TGTGCCAGCAGTGAAACATGGGACAGGGGGCGTCGGGAGACCCAGTACTTC,CASSETWDRGRRETQYF
TRBV7-9,TRBJ1-1,.,.,TGTGCCAGCAGCTTTGAACCAGGGACTACCACTGAAGCTTTCTTT,CASSFEPGTTTEAFF
TRBV3-1/TRBV3-2,TRBJ2-7,TRBD1,.,TGTGCCAGCAGCCAAATCGGGGACAGTTTCTACGAGCAGTACTTC,CASSQIGDSFYEQYF
TRBV5-1,TRBJ1-1,.,.,TGCGCCAGCAGCTTGGAGCAGGGAACTGAAGCTTTCTTT,CASSLEQGTEAFF
TRBV7-2,TRBJ1-5,TRBD1,.,TGTGCCAGCAGCCCCTGGGACAGCCCGAATCAGCCCCAGCATTTT,CASSPWDSPNQPQHF
TRBV7-9,TRBJ2-7,.,many,TGTGCCAGCAGCTTAGCCCTCATGGCCCGAAGCGAGCAGTACTTC,CASSLALMARSEQYF
TRBV11-2,TRBJ1-3,TRBD1,once,TGTGCCAGCAGCTTAGAAGCCAGGGGGCCGGGAAACACCATATATTTT,CASSLEARGPGNTIYF
TRBV11-2,TRBJ1-3,TRBD1,few,TGTGCCAGCAGCTTGGGACAGCCACACTCTGGAAACACCATATATTTT,CASSLGQPHSGNTIYF
TRBV23-1,TRBJ2-1,TRBD1,.,TGCGCCAGCAGTCAATCGTTCGTGGGACAGGGGGCGGGGAATGAGCAGTTCTTC,CASSQSFVGQGAGNEQFF
TRBV2,TRBJ1-5,.,.,TGTGCCAGCAGCTTAAACGGGACACCAAATCAGCCCCAGCATTTT,CASSLNGTPNQPQHF
TRBV29-1,TRBJ2-1,.,.,TGCAGCGTTGAAACCGGGTTGGGTCTCGTGCAGTTCTTC,CSVETGLGLVQFF
TRBV5-8,TRBJ2-7,TRBD2,.,TGTGCCAGCAGCTTGAATGTCTTAGCGGGAGGACTGTACGAGCAGTACTTC,CASSLNVLAGGLYEQYF
TRBV5-1,TRBJ2-7,TRBD2,.,TGCGCCAGCAGCTTAGGCCTAGCGGTTACCTACGAGCAGTACTTC,CASSLGLAVTYEQYF
TRBV6-2/TRBV6-3,TRBJ1-2,TRBD1,.,TGTGCCAGCAGCTATACAGGGGAGACGGATGGCTACACCTTC,CASSYTGETDGYTF
TRBV19,TRBJ1-5,TRBD1,.,TGTGCCAGTAGTATCAGGGGGACCCAGCATTTT,CASSIRGTQHF
TRBV5-1,TRBJ2-1,TRBD2,.,TGCGCCAGCAGCCCCGGGACTAGCGGGGATGAGCAGTTCTTC,CASSPGTSGDEQFF
TRBV9,TRBJ2-2,TRBD2,.,TGTGCCAGCAGCACCGGGACTAGCGGGAGAGCGAACACCGGGGAGCTGTTTTTT,CASSTGTSGRANTGELFF
TRBV20-1,TRBJ1-1,.,.,TGCAGTGCTAGGAGTAACACTGAAGCTTTCTTT,CSARSNTEAFF
TRBV10-3,TRBJ2-7,TRBD2,once,TGTGCCATCAGTGAGTCTGGACTAGCGGGAAGGTACGAGCAGTACTTC,CAISESGLAGRYEQYF
TRBV24-1,TRBJ2-7,TRBD2,.,TGTGCCACCAGTGACGGGACTATCTACGAGCAGTACTTC,CATSDGTIYEQYF
TRBV6-4,TRBJ2-7,TRBD2,few,TGTGCCAGCAGTGTTCTAGCGGGAAGCTCCTACGAGCAGTACTTC,CASSVLAGSSYEQYF
TRBV19,TRBJ2-1,TRBD2,once,TGTGCCAGTAGTATGGTTAGCGGGGGCTACAATGAGCAGTTCTTC,CASSMVSGGYNEQFF
TRBV5-4,TRBJ2-3,.,.,TGTGCCAGCAGCTTGGGTCCAAACCAGGGGTCAGATACGCAGTATTTT,CASSLGPNQGSDTQYF
TRBV3-1/TRBV3-2,TRBJ1-2,.,.,TGTGCCAGCAGCCAAGATTTGACAGTTGGCTACACCTTC,CASSQDLTVGYTF